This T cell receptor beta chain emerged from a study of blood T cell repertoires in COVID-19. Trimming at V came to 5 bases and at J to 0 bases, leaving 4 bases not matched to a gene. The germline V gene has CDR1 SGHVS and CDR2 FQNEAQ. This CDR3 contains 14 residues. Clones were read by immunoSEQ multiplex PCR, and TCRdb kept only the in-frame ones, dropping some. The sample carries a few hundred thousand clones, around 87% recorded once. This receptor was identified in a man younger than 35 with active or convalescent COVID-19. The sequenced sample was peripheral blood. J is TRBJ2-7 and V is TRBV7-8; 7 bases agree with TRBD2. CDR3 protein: CASSPLAVSYEQYF. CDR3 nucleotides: TGTGCCAGCAGCCCCCTAGCGGTCTCCTACGAGCAGTACTTC.